This is a list of T cell receptor beta chains from one sample in a study of OX40 agonist ivuxolimab in advanced cancers. Here immunoSEQ multiplex PCR was the method, and the copy in TCRdb shows in-frame clones only, minus some. The repertoire holds about 28,000 clones, with less than 85% as singletons. Material: CD4+ or CD8+ T cells sorted from blood, obtained in a trial of the OX40 agonist ivuxolimab. The receptor source for this set is an adult with an advanced solid tumor such as melanoma, head and neck, liver or kidney cancer. The CDR3 runs from the conserved cysteine through the conserved F or W. The D gene is left open where the match is weak. Expanded clones get a size class; other rows say once, few or many, or leave the size out.

D	J	V	size	DNA	CDR3
NA	TRBJ2-5	TRBV7-9	few	TGTGCCAGCAGCTTAGTTCTGGGGTTCGAGACCCAGTACTTC	CASSLVLGFETQYF
TRBD1	TRBJ2-3	TRBV29-1	NA	TGCAGCGTTGAAGGGGACAGGGCATTCACAGATACGCAGTATTTT	CSVEGDRAFTDTQYF
TRBD2	TRBJ2-1	TRBV11-3	NA	TGTGCCAGCAGCCTCTTTAGCGGGGATAGCTCCTACAATGAGCAGTTCTTC	CASSLFSGDSSYNEQFF
NA	TRBJ2-3	TRBV6-1	NA	TGTGCCAGCAGTGAATGGGGGAGGGGGTTTACAGATACGCAGTATTTT	CASSEWGRGFTDTQYF
TRBD2	TRBJ2-5	TRBV7-3	NA	TGTGCCAGCAGCTTAAACCCGACTAGCGGGGGGGCCGGAGAGACCCAGTACTTC	CASSLNPTSGGAGETQYF
NA	TRBJ1-1	TRBV28	once	TGTGCCAGCAGTTTTGTCGTGGGGGGCAGCGCTGAAGCTTTCTTT	CASSFVVGGSAEAFF
NA	TRBJ2-7	TRBV12-5	NA	TGTGCTAGTGGTTGGGCAGACGAGCAGTACTTC	CASGWADEQYF
NA	TRBJ1-2	TRBV5-6	NA	TGTGCCAGCAGCTTGCAGGGGTTTAACTATGGCTACACCTTC	CASSLQGFNYGYTF
TRBD2	TRBJ2-7	TRBV29-1	NA	TGCAGCGTTGAAACCGGGGCTAGCGGGAAATACGAGCAGTACTTC	CSVETGASGKYEQYF
NA	TRBJ2-7	TRBV11-2	NA	TGTGCCAGCACCAATTATTATCCTTCCGTCGACAGCCCCTACGAGCAGTACTTC	CASTNYYPSVDSPYEQYF
NA	TRBJ2-1	TRBV29-1	few	TGCAGCGTTCACGACAGCCGGGAGAGCTCCTACAATGAGCAGTTCTTC	CSVHDSRESSYNEQFF
NA	TRBJ2-7	TRBV9	NA	TGTGCCAGCAGCGCGTGGGCGTCCAACTCCTACGAGCAGTACTTC	CASSAWASNSYEQYF
TRBD2	TRBJ2-7	TRBV4-1	NA	TGCGCCAGCAGCCATCTAGCGGGGGGGACCTACGAGCAGTACTTC	CASSHLAGGTYEQYF
TRBD1	TRBJ2-7	TRBV30	NA	TGTGCCTGGAGTGTACATGCAGGGGGATTAGGTGAGCAGTACTTC	CAWSVHAGGLGEQYF
NA	TRBJ2-5	TRBV6-5	NA	TGTGCCAGCAGTCCCGACACCGACCAAGAGACCCAGTACTTC	CASSPDTDQETQYF
NA	TRBJ1-5	TRBV7-9	NA	TGTGCCAGCAGCTGGGGAGGGAGGAATCAGCCCCAGCATTTT	CASSWGGRNQPQHF
TRBD2	TRBJ2-5	TRBV2	NA	TGTGCCATCCCTACGGGGGGAACGGGGGAGACCCAGTACTTC	CAIPTGGTGETQYF
TRBD1	TRBJ1-5	TRBV2	NA	TGTGCCAGCACGACAGGGGAAGATCAGCCCCAGCATTTT	CASTTGEDQPQHF
TRBD1	TRBJ1-6	TRBV23-1	NA	TGCGCCAGCAGTCAGACAGGGAGCTATTATAATTCACCCCTCCACTTT	CASSQTGSYYNSPLHF
NA	TRBJ1-5	TRBV5-1	NA	TGCGCCAGCAGCTTGTCTCCCCTTCAGCCCCAGCATTTT	CASSLSPLQPQHF
TRBD1	TRBJ1-6	TRBV5-5	NA	TGTGCCAGCAGCTCGACAGGGGGCGATTCACCCCTCCACTTT	CASSSTGGDSPLHF
NA	TRBJ2-2	TRBV6-6	NA	TGTGCCAGCAGTCACGGGACTTCCACCGGGGAGCTGTTTTTT	CASSHGTSTGELFF
TRBD2	TRBJ2-3	TRBV5-4	NA	TGTGCCAGCAGCTTTCCTTCGACAGGGTGGATAGCGGGAGACGCAGATACGCAGTATTTT	CASSFPSTGWIAGDADTQYF
TRBD1	TRBJ2-7	TRBV2	NA	TGTGCCAGCAGACGGCGGGACAGGGGAACAGACGAGCAGTACTTC	CASRRRDRGTDEQYF
NA	TRBJ1-2	TRBV7-2	NA	TGTGCCAGCAGCGATAGGGGGTACTATGGCTACACCTTC	CASSDRGYYGYTF
NA	TRBJ1-6	TRBV25-1	NA	TGTGCCAGCAGTGACGGGACTCCGGGGCGGTATAATTCACCCCTCCACTTT	CASSDGTPGRYNSPLHF
NA	TRBJ2-1	TRBV27	NA	TGTGCCAGCAGTCCCGCCAATTCCTACAATGAGCAGTTCTTC	CASSPANSYNEQFF
TRBD1	TRBJ2-7	TRBV5-1	NA	TGCGCCAGCAGCTTGGCGAACCGGGACAGGGTCCACGAGCAGTACTTC	CASSLANRDRVHEQYF
TRBD2	TRBJ2-3	TRBV7-2	NA	TGTGCCAGCAGCTTAGCCTGGGTCAAGCGGGAGGGGACAGATACGCAGTATTTT	CASSLAWVKREGTDTQYF
NA	TRBJ2-5	TRBV13	NA	TGTGCCAGCAGCTTAGGTCAAGAGACCCAGTACTTC	CASSLGQETQYF
NA	TRBJ2-1	TRBV19	NA	TGTGCCAGTAGTATCGACAGCTCGTTATCCTACAATGAGCAGTTCTTC	CASSIDSSLSYNEQFF